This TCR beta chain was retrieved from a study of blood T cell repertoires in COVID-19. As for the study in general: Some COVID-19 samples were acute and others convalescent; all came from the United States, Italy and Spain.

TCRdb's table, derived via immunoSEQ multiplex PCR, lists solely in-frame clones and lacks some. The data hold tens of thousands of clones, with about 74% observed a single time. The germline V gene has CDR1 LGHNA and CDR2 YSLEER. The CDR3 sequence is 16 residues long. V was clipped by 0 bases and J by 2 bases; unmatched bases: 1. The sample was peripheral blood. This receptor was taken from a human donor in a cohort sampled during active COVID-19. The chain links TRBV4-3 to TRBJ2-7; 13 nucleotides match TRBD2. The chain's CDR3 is CASSQELAGGAYEQYF. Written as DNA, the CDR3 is TGCGCCAGCAGCCAAGAACTAGCGGGGGGGGCCTACGAGCAGTACTTC.